This T cell receptor beta chain was documented in a study of shared clonotypes between healthy human individuals. Trimming left V 4 bases short and J 1 base short, with 11 bases between. CDR1 and CDR2 (germline): MDHEN, SYDVKM. The CDR3 spans 15 residues. Study-wide results and caveats: Sequencing depth was predicted to influence how clonotypes are shared among donors. The authors sampled blood alone, and tissue repertoires likely differ.

Unsorted PBMC DNA underwent sequencing on ten immunoSEQ deep assay plates. Profiling relied on immunoSEQ multiplex PCR, and the TCRdb table lists in-frame clones only, not all of them. The repertoire holds 500,000 to 650,000 clones, roughly four fifths seen once, with 12% in the top ten. Concerning this clone: Its antigen is not known.

The chain combines TRBV28 with TRBJ2-1; possibly TRBD1 or TRBD2 for D (5 bases each). This sequence was found in a woman between 40 and 50 years old in good health. Some clones in this sample may be carry-over from other donors' samples. Sequencing input: PBMCs. CDR3 sequence reads: CASSWGTASYNEQFF. CDR3 in DNA: TGTGCCAGCAGTTGGGGGACCGCTTCCTACAATGAGCAGTTCTTC.